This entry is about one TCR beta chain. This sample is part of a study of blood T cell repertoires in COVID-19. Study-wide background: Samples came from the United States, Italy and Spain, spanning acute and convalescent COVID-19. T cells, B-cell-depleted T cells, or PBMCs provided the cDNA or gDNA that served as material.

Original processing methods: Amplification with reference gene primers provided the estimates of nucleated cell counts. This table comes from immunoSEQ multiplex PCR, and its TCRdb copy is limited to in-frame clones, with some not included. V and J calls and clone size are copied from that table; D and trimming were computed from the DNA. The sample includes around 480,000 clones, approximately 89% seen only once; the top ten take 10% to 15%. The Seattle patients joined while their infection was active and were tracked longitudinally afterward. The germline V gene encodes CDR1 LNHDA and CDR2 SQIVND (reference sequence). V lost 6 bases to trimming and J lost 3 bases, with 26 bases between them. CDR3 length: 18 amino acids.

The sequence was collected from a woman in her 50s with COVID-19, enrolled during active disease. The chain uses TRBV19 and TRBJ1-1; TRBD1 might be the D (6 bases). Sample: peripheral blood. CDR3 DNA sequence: TGTGCCAGTAGCTTTGAAGGGGAGGGGGGGTCCCCTTACACTGAAGCTTTCTTT. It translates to CASSFEGEGGSPYTEAFF. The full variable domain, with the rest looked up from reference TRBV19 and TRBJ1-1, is DGGITQSPKYLFRKEGQNVTLSCEQNLNHDAMYWYRQDPGQGLRLIYYSQIVNDFQKGDIAEGYSVSREKKESFPLTVTSAQKNPTAFYLCASSFEGEGGSPYTEAFFGQGTRLTVV.